A selection of T cell receptor beta chains follows, all from one sample in a study of T cells in Graves' hyperthyroidism and ophthalmopathy. TCRdb called the multiplex PCR reads again in MiXCR, with one record for every CDR3 protein. The sample has about 290,000 distinct CDR3 sequences, 13% to 15% seen once; the top ten hold 30% to 35%. The specimen was blood. The receptors originated from a woman in her forties or fifties with Graves' hyperthyroidism that later progressed to Graves' ophthalmopathy. Each CDR3 is given with its conserved first and last residue. Each record gives: clone size, J gene, V gene, D gene, CDR3 DNA, CDR3 protein. A D gene is named only where the DNA matches it firmly. A row's size may be missing; if present it is once, few, many or a size class.

>many|TRBJ2-1|TRBV18|NA
TGTGCCAGCTCACCCACTCGGGCTAGCAAGAACAATGAGCAGTTCTTC
CASSPTRASKNNEQFF
>many|TRBJ1-2|TRBV20-1|NA
TGCAGTGCTAGAGATGGGTTAGGACGTGAAAACTATGGCTACACCTTC
CSARDGLGRENYGYTF
>many|TRBJ2-5|TRBV29-1|TRBD1
TGCAGCGTAACTCACAGGGGACAAGAGACCCAGTACTTC
CSVTHRGQETQYF
>many|TRBJ2-3|TRBV28|NA
TGTGCCAGCAGTTTGGGGGGCTTGTCGTATTTT
CASSLGGLSYF
>few|TRBJ1-5|TRBV19|NA
TGTGCCAGTAGTATTTTTGGGGATCAGCCCCAGCATTTT
CASSIFGDQPQHF
>few|TRBJ2-1|TRBV28|TRBD2
TGTGCCAGCAGTGAGACTAGCGGGTTTACCAATGAGCAGTTCTTC
CASSETSGFTNEQFF
>NA|TRBJ2-3|TRBV10-2|NA
TGCGCCATCTCAAATAGCGAGGGAGATACGCAGTATTTT
CAISNSEGDTQYF
>few|TRBJ2-5|TRBV7-6|TRBD2
TGTGCCAGCAGCTTAGTAGCGGGAGAGTCGGGGACCCAGTACTTC
CASSLVAGESGTQYF
>NA|TRBJ2-5|TRBV5-6|TRBD2
TGTGCCAGCAGCAACTGGGAGGGGGAGACCCAGTACTTC
CASSNWEGETQYF
>many|TRBJ1-4|TRBV3-1|TRBD1
TGTGCCAGCAGCCAAGGGACAGGAGGTGAAAAACTGTTTTTT
CASSQGTGGEKLFF
>many|TRBJ2-7|TRBV20-1|NA
TGCAGTGCTATCGGGAGCCGAGTAAAGGCCTACGAGCAGTACTTC
CSAIGSRVKAYEQYF
>few|TRBJ2-7|TRBV18|TRBD1
TGTGCCAGCTCATTTCCTGGACAGGGCGGATCCTACGAGCAGTACTTC
CASSFPGQGGSYEQYF
>few|TRBJ1-1|TRBV19|NA
TGTGCCAGTAGTATAGTGTGGCAGGCTCGGGTCACTGAAGCTTTCTTT
CASSIVWQARVTEAFF
>few|TRBJ2-3|TRBV4-2|NA
TGTGCCAGCAGCCAAGGAGCCCCCTACACAGATACGCAGTATTTT
CASSQGAPYTDTQYF
>NA|TRBJ2-1|TRBV5-6|NA
TGTGCCAGCAGCCGAGGAAAGACAGACAATGAGCAGTTCTTC
CASSRGKTDNEQFF
>NA|TRBJ2-1|TRBV7-9|NA
TGTGCCAGCAGCTTAGTTTGGGTAGACTCCTACAATGAGCAGTTCTTC
CASSLVWVDSYNEQFF
>many|TRBJ2-1|TRBV10-3|NA
TGTGCCATCAGTGAGCCCCTCTGGAATGAGCAGTTCTTC
CAISEPLWNEQFF
>many|TRBJ2-3|TRBV12-3/TRBV12-4|NA
TGTGCCAGCAGTTTATTCCCAGATACGCAGTATTTT
CASSLFPDTQYF
>many|TRBJ1-5|TRBV28|TRBD1
TGTGCCAGCCTAGAGGACAGGGGGGTTAGGGGCAATCAGCCCCAGCATTTT
CASLEDRGVRGNQPQHF
>many|TRBJ2-7|TRBV7-8|NA
TGTGCCAGCAGCTTAGCGTTCGGACGGCTATACGAGCAGTACTTC
CASSLAFGRLYEQYF
>NA|TRBJ2-4|TRBV19|NA
TGTGCCAGTAGTATAGATATCGGGGATGGAGGAAACATTCAGTACTTC
CASSIDIGDGGNIQYF
>few|TRBJ1-5|TRBV19|TRBD1
TGTGCCAGTAGTATAGGGACAGGGGTTCGCCAGCCCCAGCATTTT
CASSIGTGVRQPQHF
>many|TRBJ2-5|TRBV18|NA
TGTGCCAGCTCACCACTTTACCAAGAGACCCAGTACTTC
CASSPLYQETQYF
>many|TRBJ1-1|TRBV27|NA
TGTGCCAGCTCCACGGACACTGAAGCTTTCTTT
CASSTDTEAFF
>many|TRBJ2-2|TRBV18|TRBD1
TGTGCCAGCTCATCCGACAGGGGCAACACCGGGGAGCTGTTTTTT
CASSSDRGNTGELFF
>many|TRBJ1-5|TRBV28|NA
TGTGCCAGCAGTTTAGCGGACGAGGGACAGCCCCAGCATTTT
CASSLADEGQPQHF
>many|TRBJ2-1|TRBV11-1|NA
TGTGCCAGCAGCCTTCTATCCGGGACACAATACAATGAGCAGTTCTTC
CASSLLSGTQYNEQFF
>many|TRBJ2-1|TRBV7-9|NA
TGTGCCAGCAGCTCCCCCGGGGATGAGCAGTTCTTC
CASSSPGDEQFF
>many|TRBJ2-5|TRBV29-1|NA
TGCAGCGTTGATTTTAGCCGAGAGACCCAGTACTTC
CSVDFSRETQYF
>many|TRBJ2-3|TRBV20-1|TRBD2
TGCAGTGCTAGAGATGGGGTGCCGGCTAGCGGGTACCATTCGTTTGGCACAGATACGCAGTATTTT
CSARDGVPASGYHSFGTDTQYF
>many|TRBJ1-5|TRBV28|NA
TGTGCCAGCAGTTTACTCGGACTCCTGATAAGCCTAGACAATCAGCCCCAGCATTTT
CASSLLGLLISLDNQPQHF
>few|TRBJ1-2|TRBV27|NA
TGTGCCAGCAGTCCGAGACAGACCTACGACTATGGCTACACCTTC
CASSPRQTYDYGYTF
>many|TRBJ2-1|TRBV20-1|NA
TGCAGTGCTAGGGACTACCCTTCTGTCAATGAGCAGTTCTTC
CSARDYPSVNEQFF
>many|TRBJ2-2|TRBV3-1|TRBD1
TGTGCCAGCAGCCTTAACAGGGGTAACACCGGGGAGCTGTTTTTT
CASSLNRGNTGELFF
>few|TRBJ1-5|TRBV2|NA
TGTGCCAGCAGTCGGGATGATTGGAATCACCATTTT
CASSRDDWNHHF
>NA|TRBJ2-1|TRBV5-5|TRBD2
TGTGCCAGCAGCCATTTTGTTAGCGGGAACCTTTACAATGAGCAGTTCTTC
CASSHFVSGNLYNEQFF
>many|TRBJ1-1|TRBV11-2|TRBD1
TGTGCCAGCAGCTTCGACAGGGGAAGGGTATCCACTGAAGCTTTCTTT
CASSFDRGRVSTEAFF
>many|TRBJ2-7|TRBV20-1|TRBD2
TGCAGTGCAAGTCCGGGAGGCGGGAGCTCCTACGAGCAGTACTTC
CSASPGGGSSYEQYF
>NA|TRBJ2-4|TRBV9|TRBD2
TGTGCCAGCAGCGTAGGGACTAGCAACATTCAGTACTTC
CASSVGTSNIQYF
>many|TRBJ2-3|TRBV27|TRBD2
TGTGCCAGCAGCCCCCAAGGGACTAGCGACACAGATACGCAGTATTTT
CASSPQGTSDTDTQYF
>many|TRBJ2-3|TRBV5-1|NA
TGCGCCAGCAGCTTGGTAGAGCAGAGGGTGCAGTATTTT
CASSLVEQRVQYF
>many|TRBJ2-5|TRBV6-1|TRBD2
TGTGCCAGCAGAGCGCACTCGACTAGCGCAAAAGAGACCCAGTACTTC
CASRAHSTSAKETQYF
>few|TRBJ2-3|TRBV5-1|NA
TGCGCCAGCAGCTTGAGGGGAGTTAGTAGCACAGATACGCAGTATTTT
CASSLRGVSSTDTQYF
>many|TRBJ1-3|TRBV20-1|NA
TGCAGTGCTAGTACAGATATCTCTGGAAACACCATATATTTT
CSASTDISGNTIYF
>NA|TRBJ1-1|TRBV19|TRBD1
TGTGCCAGTAGTCCGTGGGGACAGGGGAGCACTGAAGCTTTCTTT
CASSPWGQGSTEAFF
>many|TRBJ1-1|TRBV20-1|NA
TGCAGTGCTAGCGAGGGGGGCATAGAGGACACTGAAGCTTTCTTT
CSASEGGIEDTEAFF
>few|TRBJ1-2|TRBV29-1|TRBD1
TGCAGCGTTCTGCCCCCGGGACAGAATGGCTACACCTTC
CSVLPPGQNGYTF
>NA|TRBJ2-1|TRBV24-1|TRBD2
TGTGCCACCAGTGACATTAGCGGGGTCTCCTACAATGAGCAGTTCTTC
CATSDISGVSYNEQFF
>many|TRBJ1-3|TRBV11-2|NA
TGTGCCAGCAGCTTAGATTCCCTAAACACCATATATTTT
CASSLDSLNTIYF
>NA|TRBJ1-6|TRBV28|NA
TGTGCCAGCAGCCTTCATGGGGATGACAGCGACTTT
CASSLHGDDSDF
>NA|TRBJ2-7|TRBV27|TRBD2
TGTGCCAGCAGTGCAATATCCGGGACGGGGGGGAACGAGCAGTACTTC
CASSAISGTGGNEQYF